This T cell receptor beta chain was retrieved from a study of control samples from healthy donors and cancer patients. Sequenced by immunoSEQ multiplex PCR; TCRdb stores in-frame clones only, minus some. Of around 100,000 clones in the sample, 87% are singletons; the top ten hold 15% to 20%. The CDR3 has 14 amino acids. The germline gives CDR1 MGHRA, CDR2 YSYEKL. Trimming pared 4 bases from V and 8 bases from J, leaving 17 bases between. The V and J genes are TRBV4-1 and TRBJ1-2; no clear D. This sequence was found in a woman in her fifties or sixties in good health. Sequences were obtained from blood. CDR3 region: CASSPLLRSQGYTF. CDR3 nucleotides: TGCGCCAGCAGCCCCCTTCTCCGATCCCAGGGCTACACCTTC.